This T cell receptor (beta chain) was recovered during a study of T cells in Graves' hyperthyroidism and ophthalmopathy (dated 2019 in TCRdb). General notes on the study: Peripheral blood samples were taken at the time of initial diagnosis, prior to any treatment. To identify TCR V-J signatures that set the groups apart, the researchers used a discovery cohort of 100 patients, made up of 40 to 45 with Graves' ophthalmopathy and about 59 with stable Graves' hyperthyroidism. Prospective prediction of ophthalmopathy was tested in an independent validation cohort consisting of 18 hyperthyroidism patients and around 17 patients who later progressed to ophthalmopathy. For training and testing, the 100 or so patients in the discovery cohort were randomly divided in a 7:3 ratio. Thyroid tissue and blood T-cell repertoires from several Graves' hyperthyroidism patients were also compared in the study. Once sampling was done, hyperthyroidism patients were given methimazole at a starting dose of 30 mg daily, whereas ophthalmopathy patients were given high-dose intravenous methylprednisolone. According to the paper, TCR Vbeta CDR3 sequencing was carried out on 120 to 150 peripheral blood samples, which came from under 50 ophthalmopathy, around 75 hyperthyroidism and about 17 progressor patients. Here is what the overall study found, with its caveats: No statistical method was used to fix the sample size in advance, and group allocation was not hidden from the investigators. Most expanded thyroid clonotypes (frequency above 0.001) were also found in blood, which suggests that blood repertoires may mirror thyroid immune responses. In validation, the model predicted progression to ophthalmopathy with over 60% sensitivity and approximately 74% specificity, a median of 6.5 months before onset. In cross-validation, a model built on a 13 V-J signature told ophthalmopathy apart from stable hyperthyroidism with 87.88% sensitivity and roughly 82% specificity, and in testing the same model reached 80%/75%.

A patient counted as having stable Graves' hyperthyroidism if no progression to ophthalmopathy occurred over 18 months of follow-up. The hyperthyroidism patients were between 18 and 65 years old and newly diagnosed, with a disease duration of less than 2 months. Exclusion was applied to patients with uncontrolled infections, other autoimmune diseases, pregnancy or lactation. Clinical symptoms, serum thyroxine and TRAb, thyroid ultrasound, and orbital computed tomography formed the basis for the diagnoses. PBMCs were separated from roughly 10 ml of fresh peripheral blood using Ficoll-Paque density gradient centrifugation. Total RNA was extracted using Trizol reagent, and RNA quality was assessed on an Agilent 2100 Bioanalyzer. TCR beta CDR3 regions were amplified from RNA transcripts. The first round of RT-PCR for the TCR CDR3 was performed with the HTBI primer set and the Qiagen OneStep RT-PCR kit. The libraries were constructed in a second round of multiplex PCR and then size-selected and purified. Paired-end sequencing of the libraries was performed with 100 bp reads on an Illumina HiSeq2000. The published analysis was carried out like this. SOAPnuke was used to process the raw data, removing reads that contained adapters or uncalled bases, had a mean Phred below 15, or lacked an exact match to the constant primer or identifier. High-quality paired reads were merged using COPE v1.2.5, and each unique nucleotide sequence was defined as a clonotype. Clonotypes were aligned to IMGT TRBV, TRBD and TRBJ reference segments using MiTCR v1.1. Analysis was restricted to V-J combinations with a frequency above 0.0001, which covered over 98% of repertoires. A TCS score was defined as the ratio between F50 (clonal expansion) and ExV (chaos), using BLOSUM62-based TCRdist between CDR3 peptides within each V-J. Welch's t-statistics and random forest reduced fewer than 550 V-J features to under 15, which were used in a naive Bayes classifier (R e1071). Thyroid-blood repertoire similarity was quantified with the Morisita-Horn index. The raw public reads went through TCRdb reprocessing: fastp at Q25, MiXCR clone calling, in-frame beta chains kept. Duplicate CDR3 protein sequences are folded into a single record with the most common DNA and genes. TCRdb, not the original authors, processed these V and J calls. Here the sample has hundreds of thousands of distinct CDR3 sequences; about 35% occur a single time. The top ten hold 31% of the sample.

Reading from cysteine to phenylalanine, the CDR3 counts 14 amino acids. Only the CDR3 part of the read is kept: 42 bases, read in frame from the first base. As regards this clonotype: What antigen it recognizes has not been identified. An end of the junction does not agree with germline; a read error may underlie this.

The source of this sequence is a woman between 40 and 50 years old with Graves' hyperthyroidism. The rearrangement joined TRBV12-3 or TRBV12-4 to TRBJ2-7, and TRBD1 aligns with 9 junction nucleotides. The sample consisted of blood. Here the CDR3 is given as CASSLGTGSNEQYF. The base sequence is TGTGCCAGCAGCTTAGGGACAGGGTCCAACGAGCAGTACTTC.